This TCR beta chain is drawn from a study of response to subunit inactivated influenza vaccine. This clonotype occurred a few times. Per the germline V gene, CDR1 is DFQATT and CDR2 is SNEGSKA (reference sequence). The CDR3 consists of 18 residues. V was trimmed by 0 bases and J by 2 bases, leaving 23 bases between them. TCRdb reprocessed the RT-PCR reads with MiXCR, giving one entry per CDR3 protein. The sample yields 150,000 to 200,000 distinct CDR3 sequences, approximately 12% seen once. These same data were also listed under a study on T cells expressing NK-cell markers. That publication notes: Synthesis of TCR beta cDNA relied on 5'RACE template switching carrying UMIs.

This chain joins TRBV20-1 and TRBJ2-7; D is tentatively TRBD1 or TRBD2 (7 bases each). The starting material was CD8+ T cells sorted from PBMCs, obtained 11 to 12 days after vaccination. This TCR came from a man in his fifties who received an inactivated influenza vaccine. CDR3 DNA sequence: TGCAGTGCTAGAGATTCTTTTCTAGCGGAGGGGGCCCCCTACGAGCAGTACTTC. Residues: CSARDSFLAEGAPYEQYF.